The source of this T cell receptor (beta chain) is a study of blood T cell repertoires in COVID-19 (dated by TCRdb to about 2020). Some background on the complete study: The collaborator samples originated in the United States, Italy and Spain and spanned the acute and convalescent phases of COVID-19. The prospective study material was composed of cDNA or gDNA derived from T cells, B-cell-depleted T cells, or PBMCs. The repertoires were made available in a free public database intended to serve as a resource for research on the immune response to SARS-CoV-2. HLA class I and class II types, where available, came from metadata supplied by the sample provider rather than from assay-based typing. The samples were drawn from the first 160 participants of the ongoing ImmuneRACE study and from 1,200 or so subjects provided by 6 global collaborators. Sample metadata almost always included a de-identified subject ID, COVID-19 status, age in years and sex. Subjects who had been exposed to COVID-19, were actively infected with it, or had recovered from it provided the deeply sampled blood TCRbeta repertoires that made up the dataset. Here is what the overall study found, with its caveats: The quantity of clinical and demographic metadata differed by source and by participant and was supplied without curation.

The immunoSEQ Assay, a bias-controlled multiplex PCR, was used to amplify TCRbeta CDR3 regions from genomic DNA. The paper's data handling went like this. The number of nucleated cells in each sample was estimated by amplification of reference gene primers within the assay. To quantify the absolute abundance of each unique TCRbeta CDR3 rearrangement, sequence reads were collapsed and filtered. For each sample, productive Simpson clonality was calculated as the square root of Simpson's diversity index across productive rearrangements. Imported from immuneACCESS, the table was reduced by TCRdb to in-frame sequences with V and J called. These copies leave out some clones; in studies compared against another copy, an unresolved V gene accounts for under half, and the cause of the remainder is not known. Clone size and the V and J calls come from that table; the DNA yielded D and trimming. The sample profile shows under 300,000 clones; roughly 80% of them were found once. The ten largest clones add up to around 9.9% of the sample.

The collaborating institutions used their own protocols to collect whole blood in K2EDTA tubes. Collaborator samples were shipped for TCRbeta analysis as frozen whole blood, isolated PBMCs, or DNA extracted from either sample type. With regard to this clone: The antigen it binds to is not known. Base qualities are not at hand, and no much larger clone is one base apart.

Specimen: peripheral blood. The sequence was obtained from an elderly woman with acute or convalescent COVID-19.

CDR3 sequence: CATSSNRGPGNTIYF. In nucleotides, the sequence is TGTGCCACCAGCTCCAACAGGGGTCCTGGAAACACCATATATTTT. The chain uses TRBV15 and TRBJ1-3, with TRBD1 identical over 7 junction bases. According to the germline V gene (reference sequence), CDR1 reads LNHNV and CDR2 reads YYDKDF. The cysteine opens and the phenylalanine closes a CDR3 of 15 amino acids. Here the CDR3 DNA is all that survives: 45 bases in frame from base 1. Here V drops 5 bases and J drops 2 bases, and the junction holds 6 bases not matched to any gene.